The present entry profiles one TCR beta chain with its context. The antigen is not known. This CDR3 has 14 residues. Germline loops: CDR1 MNHEY, CDR2 SMNVEV (reference sequence). This sample is drawn from a study of blood T cells in healthy people across ages. Across the study: Template switching recovered approximately one barcoded beta molecule for every two T cells.

A J-beta primer mix and a sample-barcoded 5' primer were used in a second PCR of roughly 7 to 12 cycles. Individual samples furnished no less than 3 million CDR3-containing paired-end reads apiece. TCRdb used MiXCR to reprocess the 5' RACE reads, holding one entry per CDR3 protein. The data show about a million distinct CDR3 sequences, 35% to 45% seen once. Findings and limits, study-wide: Diversity was higher, and naive CD4+ cells more numerous, in long-lived donors than in aged donors.

The rearrangement uses TRBV27 and TRBJ2-1; D is undetermined. The end of the DNA is better explained by TRBJ2-7, so the J call may be wrong. The receptor was derived from a man aged 18 to 30 in good health. Sequenced input: blood. The CDR3 protein is CASMDGSSYNEQYF. As DNA, the CDR3 is TGTGCCAGCATGGACGGTAGCTCCTACAATGAGCAGTACTTC.